These 28 T cell receptor beta chains share one sample of origin, sequenced in a study of T cell clonotyping in hematopoietic cell transplantation (dated by TCRdb to about 2021). Library prep was done by the immunoSEQ multiplex PCR assay. As stored in TCRdb, this immuneACCESS dataset retains in-frame rearrangements with V and J assigned. A fraction of the clones does not appear; measured against another copy, unresolved V genes explain less than half of the discrepancy, and the remainder lacks a known reason. The sample table contains tens of thousands of clones; only one count was recorded for 75% to 90% of them. The top ten constitute roughly 2.8% of the sample. What this sample's time point label stands for: recipient sample about 28 days before transplant, after cytoreduction. The sample consisted of peripheral blood mononuclear cells, taken before stem cell transplant. Receptors were obtained from a man aged 60 to 69 with acute myeloid leukemia. Some clones in this sample may be carry-over from other donors' samples.

The genes are TRBV30 and TRBJ2-2; the D is unclear. This CDR3 contains 15 residues. CDR1 GTSNPN and CDR2 SVGIG come from the germline V gene (reference sequence). With 0 bases removed from V and 8 bases from J, the gap between germline ends came to 16 bases. The CDR3 spells CAWSVVRPQSGELFF. The CDR3 region has the DNA TGTGCCTGGAGTGTCGTCAGGCCTCAATCTGGGGAGCTGTTTTTT.

The sample holds one count of this clone. This chain uses TRBV19 with TRBJ1-6, with D tentatively TRBD1 (6 bases). Germline CDR1 reads LNHDA; CDR2 reads SQIVND (reference sequence). Trimming cost V 5 bases and J 9 bases, with 17 bases left between them. This CDR3 is 15 amino acids long. The CDR3 DNA follows: TGTGCCAGTAGTCATGGGGGGCCTACGACTTCACCCCTCCACTTT. Its translation: CASSHGGPTTSPLHF.

V is TRBV30 and J is TRBJ2-7; D is uncertain. This CDR3 is 12 amino acids long. Germline assignment: CDR1 GTSNPN and CDR2 SVGIG (reference sequence). The V end lost 0 bases, the J end lost 7 bases, and 10 bases lay between the germline ends. CDR3 loop: CAWSVGPGEQYF. CDR3 sequence (DNA): TGTGCCTGGAGTGTAGGCCCCGGGGAGCAGTACTTC.

This clone was picked up a small number of times. The chain has TRBV6-6 and TRBJ1-2; tentative D call: TRBD1 (6 bases). There are 12 residues in the CDR3. Trimming shortened V by 7 bases and J by 5 bases, and 11 bases separated the two germline ends. Looked up from germline, CDR1 is MNHNY and CDR2 is SVGAGI (reference sequence). The chain's CDR3 is CASTQQGYGYTF. The DNA of the CDR3 is TGTGCCAGCACCCAACAGGGTTATGGCTACACCTTC.

The chain is built from TRBV2 and TRBJ1-6; 8 bases fit TRBD1. The CDR3 runs 14 residues. Germline V CDR1 and CDR2: SNHLY, FYNNEI. The junction had 10 bases not matched to a gene; V was cut back by 8 bases and J by 10 bases. CDR3 amino acids: CASSRTGNISPLHF. The CDR3 DNA follows: TGTGCCAGCTCTAGGACAGGGAATATCTCACCCCTCCACTTT.

V gene TRBV7-3 combines with J gene TRBJ2-7; perhaps TRBD2 as D (7 bases). Germline CDR1 is SGHTA and CDR2 is FQGTGA. Trimming removed 10 bases at V and 2 bases at J, with 18 bases between. The CDR3 is 14 residues long. CDR3 region: CATSLGGPAYEQYF. Written as DNA, the CDR3 is TGTGCCACATCTTTGGGGGGGCCCGCCTACGAGCAGTACTTC.

In its sample, this clone was seen once. This rearrangement joins TRBV2 to TRBJ2-7; D is unresolved. The ends were cut back, 7 bases at V and 0 bases at J, with 16 bases in the middle. CDR1 and CDR2 from the germline V gene are SNHLY and FYNNEI. The CDR3 consists of 15 residues. The CDR3 reads CASIDVRFSSYEQYF. CDR3 DNA: TGTGCCAGCATCGATGTGAGGTTCTCCTCCTACGAGCAGTACTTC. Together with reference TRBV2 and TRBJ2-7, the CDR3 gives the full variable domain: EPEVTQTPSHQVTQMGQEVILRCVPISNHLYFYWYRQILGQKVEFLVSFYNNEISEKSEIFDDQFSVERPDGSNFTLKIRSTKLEDSAMYFCASIDVRFSSYEQYFGPGTRLTVT.

This chain uses TRBV27 with TRBJ2-7; 9 bases are shared with TRBD1. The V gene end was trimmed by 3 bases and the J gene end by 1 base; junction bases not matched to a gene: 10. The CDR3 has 17 amino acids. CDR1 MNHEY and CDR2 SMNVEV come from the germline V gene (reference sequence). This chain's CDR3 is CASSFSTGGTVSYEQYF. The CDR3 DNA follows: TGTGCCAGCAGTTTCTCGACAGGGGGTACGGTTTCCTACGAGCAGTACTTC.

V gene TRBV14 combines with J gene TRBJ2-3; tentatively, D is TRBD2 (7 bases). This CDR3 contains 17 residues. The germline V and J ends were trimmed by 4 bases and 2 bases, with 19 bases remaining between them. Germline lookup yields CDR1 SGHDN and CDR2 FVKESK. The CDR3 nucleotides read TGTGCCAGCAGCCGGGAGAAAGGGGGGGGCACCACAGATACGCAGTATTTT. This gives the protein CASSREKGGGTTDTQYF.

The chain combines TRBV11-3 with TRBJ2-1; D possibly corresponds to TRBD2 (5 bases). V was shortened by 1 base and J by 0 bases, with 7 bases between the two germline ends. CDR1 SGHNT and CDR2 YENEEA come from the germline V gene. This CDR3 spans 15 amino acids. The CDR3 bases are TGTGCCAGCAGCTTAGTAGGGAGCTCCTACAATGAGCAGTTCTTC. This translates into CASSLVGSSYNEQFF.

The chain carries TRBV6-5 and TRBJ1-5; possibly TRBD1 for D (5 bases). The CDR3 has 14 residues. The germline V gene encodes CDR1 MNHEY and CDR2 SVGAGI. The germline V and J ends were trimmed by 5 bases and 3 bases, with 11 bases remaining between them. The CDR3 region has the DNA TGTGCCAGCAGTAGGGGAGAGTCCAATCAGCCCCAGCATTTT. Amino acid sequence: CASSRGESNQPQHF.

This clone was observed a single time. The chain employs TRBV6-6 and TRBJ2-7, with TRBD1 matching over 8 bases. The V and J ends lost 6 bases and 6 bases, in that order; junction bases with no gene match: 16. CDR3 length equals 16 residues. Germline lookup yields CDR1 MNHNY and CDR2 SVGAGI (reference sequence). The CDR3 DNA reads as TGTGCCAGCAGCCCGCCCAGGGGGCGCGAGGGGGGCGAGCAGTACTTC. Residues: CASSPPRGREGGEQYF.

This rearrangement joins TRBV11-2 to TRBJ1-3, with TRBD1 identical over 8 bases. The germline gives CDR1 SGHAT, CDR2 FQNNGV. CDR3 length equals 15 residues. Trimming at V came to 2 bases and at J to 8 bases, leaving 8 bases not matched to a gene. The CDR3, as DNA: TGTGCCAGCAGCTTAACACAGGGGGTTGCAGACACCATATATTTT. The encoded protein is CASSLTQGVADTIYF.

The chain uses TRBV6-5 and TRBJ1-5; D not certain. This CDR3 has 14 amino acids. Germline V lookup: CDR1 MNHEY, CDR2 SVGAGI. Trimming left V 2 bases short and J 5 bases short, with 10 bases between. The CDR3 loop is CASSYRVRDQPQHF. CDR3 DNA sequence: TGTGCCAGCAGTTACCGTGTTCGGGATCAGCCCCAGCATTTT.

The chain has TRBV2 and TRBJ2-5; D is perhaps TRBD2 (6 bases). Trimming pared 9 bases from V and 2 bases from J, leaving 13 bases between. This CDR3 region has 13 residues. The germline V gene has CDR1 SNHLY and CDR2 FYNNEI. In DNA, the CDR3 is TGTGCCAGTGCACGCGGGATGCAAGAGACCCAGTACTTC. Its protein is CASARGMQETQYF.

V usage is TRBV28 and J usage is TRBJ1-3; the D is unclear. Germline CDR1 MDHEN, CDR2 SYDVKM. This CDR3 has 13 residues. Trimming took 2 bases from V and 6 from J, leaving 8 bases between them. In nucleotides, the CDR3 is TGTGCCAGCAGTTTAACGTCAGCAAACACCATATATTTT. This sequence encodes CASSLTSANTIYF. The full variable domain, with the rest looked up from reference TRBV28 and TRBJ1-3, is DVKVTQSSRYLVKRTGEKVFLECVQDMDHENMFWYRQDPGLGLRLIYFSYDVKMKEKGDIPEGYSVSREKKERFSLILESASTNQTSMYLCASSLTSANTIYFGEGSWLTVV.

The CDR3 nucleotides read TGTGCCAGCAGTCAACCGGGACAGGGGACCCGCTACACCTTC. Amino acid sequence: CASSQPGQGTRYTF. This chain links TRBV6-5 with TRBJ1-2; 10 bases are shared with TRBD1. Germline CDR1 and CDR2: MNHEY and SVGAGI. This CDR3 is built from 14 residues. After removal of 5 bases from V and 9 bases from J, the junction contained 9 bases not matched to a gene.

The gene calls are TRBV14 and TRBJ1-2; D might be TRBD1 (6 bases). The CDR3 length is 13 residues. V was pared by 5 bases and J by 6 bases, with 13 bases between. Germline V lookup: CDR1 SGHDN, CDR2 FVKESK. In nucleotides, the CDR3 is TGTGCCAGCAGCGAACAGGGAGCGCATGGCTACACCTTC. It encodes CASSEQGAHGYTF.

The genes are TRBV29-1 and TRBJ2-1, with TRBD1 as a possible D gene (5 bases). There are 13 residues in the CDR3. Germline V gives CDR1 SQVTM, CDR2 ANQGSEA. Trimming left V 5 bases short and J 3 bases short, with 11 bases between. CDR3 nucleotides: TGCAGCGTTCAGGGAATGGTCTACAATGAGCAGTTCTTC. Amino acid sequence: CSVQGMVYNEQFF.

The chain combines TRBV4-3 with TRBJ2-1; D call uncertain. The V gene lost 0 bases and the J gene lost 3 bases, with 9 bases spanning the gap. CDR1 and CDR2 from the germline V gene are LGHNA and YSLEER. The CDR3 covers 15 residues. The CDR3 sequence is CASSQDHRDYNEQFF. CDR3 sequence (DNA): TGCGCCAGCAGCCAAGATCATCGAGACTACAATGAGCAGTTCTTC.

Only one count was recorded for this clone. This chain uses TRBV19 with TRBJ1-5; maybe TRBD1 (5 bases). Trimming left V 0 bases short and J 7 bases short, with 22 bases between. The germline gives CDR1 LNHDA, CDR2 SQIVND (reference sequence). There are 18 residues in the CDR3. The CDR3, as DNA: TGTGCCAGTAGTATAGATCTATGGCGGTCAGGGTCTGGGCAGCCCCAGCATTTT. Translating gives CASSIDLWRSGSGQPQHF.

This clone appeared once. V usage is TRBV6-1 and J usage is TRBJ2-7; 7 bases match TRBD1. V lost 7 bases to trimming and J lost 1 base; unmatched junction nucleotides: 10. The V gene's germline CDR1 is MNHNS and CDR2 SASEGT. The CDR3 is 15 amino acids. The CDR3 protein is CASTKTGTDSYEQYF. The CDR3 coding sequence is TGTGCCAGCACCAAGACCGGGACAGATTCCTACGAGCAGTACTTC.

This chain joins TRBV4-1 and TRBJ1-2, with D maybe TRBD1 (6 bases). V lost 6 bases, J lost 1 base, and 15 bases lay in between. CDR3 length: 15 residues. Germline V gives CDR1 MGHRA, CDR2 YSYEKL. Written as DNA, the CDR3 is TGCGCCAGCAGACTACGGGACACCTATAACTATGGCTACACCTTC. Translated: CASRLRDTYNYGYTF.

The chain's CDR3 is CASSLSGRSSYEQYF. Written as DNA, the CDR3 is TGCGCCAGCAGCTTGTCAGGCAGGAGCTCCTACGAGCAGTACTTC. The chain employs TRBV5-1 and TRBJ2-7; no clear D gene. The V gene's germline CDR1 is SGHRS and CDR2 YFSETQ. V was shortened by 1 base and J by 0 bases, with 11 bases between the two germline ends. There are 15 residues in the CDR3.

The V gene is TRBV19, the J gene TRBJ2-2, with D perhaps TRBD1 or TRBD2 (5 bases each). Germline V gene sequence: CDR1 LNHDA, CDR2 SQIVND (reference sequence). Trimming pared 9 bases from V and 4 bases from J, leaving 12 bases between. CDR3 size: 13 residues. CDR3: CASRVRGTGELFF. The CDR3, as DNA: TGTGCCAGCAGGGTCCGGGGCACCGGGGAGCTGTTTTTT.

This rearrangement joins TRBV14 to TRBJ2-2; tentative D call: TRBD1 (6 bases). In germline, CDR1 is SGHDN, CDR2 FVKESK. The ends were cut back, 1 base at V and 1 base at J, with 10 bases in the middle. The CDR3 has 16 residues. The CDR3 reads CASSQATGLNTGELFF. The CDR3 DNA reads TGTGCCAGCAGCCAAGCGACAGGTTTGAACACCGGGGAGCTGTTTTTT.

This chain connects TRBV6-5 to TRBJ2-7; 8 bases align to TRBD1. The ends lost 8 bases at V and 6 bases at J; junction bases unmatched: 9. CDR3 size: 13 residues. Per germline, CDR1 MNHEY and CDR2 SVGAGI. The CDR3 bases are TGTGCCAGCTCGCGGACAGGGCTGGGCGAGCAGTACTTC. Protein: CASSRTGLGEQYF.

V usage is TRBV5-8 and J usage is TRBJ2-2; the D gene is possibly TRBD2 (5 bases). In germline, CDR1 is SGHTS, CDR2 YDEGEE. The length of the CDR3 is 16 residues. Trimming removed 4 bases at V and 0 bases at J, with 13 bases between. In DNA, the CDR3 is TGTGCCAGCAGCCCGGGCGGGTTAGCGAACACCGGGGAGCTGTTTTTT. It is translated as CASSPGGLANTGELFF.